What follows are 16 T cell receptor beta chains derived from one specimen sequenced in a study of blood T cell repertoires in COVID-19 (TCRdb year 2020). Libraries came from the immunoSEQ multiplex PCR assay. TCRdb obtained this table from immuneACCESS and retained in-frame rearrangements with V and J assigned. These tables miss some clones; where compared with another copy, unresolved V genes account for less than half of the shortfall, and the remainder is unexplained. Present in this sample are about 200,000 clones, 70% to 85% of which were seen just once. Of the sample, 6.9% falls within the top ten clones. Sequencing was carried out using peripheral blood. Receptors originate from a human donor with acute or convalescent COVID-19. The donor label of this sample is uncertain.

The rearrangement joins TRBV7-3 to TRBJ2-5; D is undetermined. Between the trimmed V and J ends, which lost 5 bases and 5 bases, there was a span of 12 bases. In germline, CDR1 is SGHTA, CDR2 FQGTGA. The CDR3 is 13 amino acids. CDR3 residues: CASSRQPRETQYF. The CDR3 DNA reads as TGTGCCAGCAGCCGTCAACCCCGGGAGACCCAGTACTTC.

V is TRBV29-1 and J is TRBJ2-1, with 7 positions matching TRBD2. The CDR3 covers 16 residues. With 7 bases clipped from V and 2 bases from J, the junction kept 14 bases outside the gene matches. Germline V gene data show CDR1 as SQVTM and CDR2 as ANQGSEA. CDR3 bases: TGCAGCGCCCCGAAAGGGAGGGCCCTGACCTACAATGAGCAGTTCTTC. Its protein product is CSAPKGRALTYNEQFF.

The V gene is TRBV9, the J gene TRBJ2-2; D possibly corresponds to TRBD2 (6 bases). CDR3 length: 16 residues. Trimming removed 4 bases at V and 0 bases at J, with 13 bases between. The germline CDR1 and CDR2 sequences are SGDLS and YYNGEE. CDR3 region: CASSPGGRSNTGELFF. In DNA, the CDR3 is TGTGCCAGCAGCCCTGGGGGGAGGTCGAACACCGGGGAGCTGTTTTTT.

V gene TRBV12-3 or TRBV12-4 combines with J gene TRBJ1-1; D perhaps matches TRBD1 (6 bases). CDR3 length: 13 residues. Deletions cut 4 bases from V and 7 bases from J, with 13 bases between. CDR3 bases: TGTGCCAGCAGTTCCCGGGACACCTATGAAGCTTTCTTT. Amino acids: CASSSRDTYEAFF.

V usage is TRBV4-2 and J usage is TRBJ2-1, with 8 bases aligning to TRBD2. V gave up 1 base and J gave up 4 bases; unmatched junction bases: 9. Germline assignment: CDR1 LGHNA and CDR2 YNFKEQ. This CDR3 is 17 amino acids long. The CDR3 region has the DNA TGTGCCAGCAGCCAAGTCTCCCAGCGGGAGTATTACAATGAGCAGTTCTTC. Translation: CASSQVSQREYYNEQFF.

The chain carries TRBV28 and TRBJ1-2; D is ambiguous. Germline loops: CDR1 MDHEN, CDR2 SYDVKM. V was cut by 6 bases and J by 1 base, with 12 bases left in between. The CDR3 runs to 14 residues. CDR3 residues: CASSRSGSNYGYTF. The DNA for the CDR3 is TGTGCCAGCAGCCGATCCGGTAGTAACTATGGCTACACCTTC.

The genes are TRBV7-9 and TRBJ1-4, with D unclear. The germline V and J ends were trimmed by 5 bases and 0 bases, with 7 bases remaining between them. Germline V gene data show CDR1 as SEHNR and CDR2 as FQNEAQ (reference sequence). The CDR3 extends over 14 amino acids. Written as DNA, the CDR3 is TGTGCCAGCAGCCGCGGGACAACTAATGAAAAACTGTTTTTT. Protein product: CASSRGTTNEKLFF.

The gene calls are TRBV19 and TRBJ1-5; no clear D. Germline V CDR1 and CDR2: LNHDA, SQIVND (reference sequence). Trimming left V 3 bases short and J 5 bases short, with 8 bases between. There are 13 residues in the CDR3. CDR3 DNA sequence: TGTGCCAGTAGTATGCGGAGAGATCAGCCCCAGCATTTT. It encodes CASSMRRDQPQHF. Together with reference TRBV19 and TRBJ1-5, the CDR3 gives the full variable domain: DGGITQSPKYLFRKEGQNVTLSCEQNLNHDAMYWYRQDPGQGLRLIYYSQIVNDFQKGDIAEGYSVSREKKESFPLTVTSAQKNPTAFYLCASSMRRDQPQHFGDGTRLSIL.

The genes are TRBV7-2 and TRBJ2-7; TRBD2 matches 13 bases. The germline V gene encodes CDR1 SGHTA and CDR2 FQGNSA. V gave up 6 bases and J gave up 8 bases; unmatched junction bases: 13. The length of the CDR3 is 16 residues. The CDR3 region is CASSLGLAGDQIKQYF. The DNA for the CDR3 is TGTGCCAGCAGTCTCGGACTAGCGGGAGATCAGATCAAGCAGTACTTC.

J is TRBJ2-2 and V is TRBV7-6; D is uncertain. Germline lookup yields CDR1 SGHVS and CDR2 FNYEAQ. CDR3 length: 15 amino acids. The ends were cut back, 1 base at V and 5 bases at J, with 11 bases in the middle. This CDR3 is CASSLGEARTGELFF. CDR3 nucleotide sequence: TGTGCCAGCAGCTTAGGAGAGGCCCGGACCGGGGAGCTGTTTTTT.

This clone showed up just once. This chain joins TRBV18 and TRBJ1-2, with 7 bases matching TRBD1. CDR1 is KGHSH and CDR2 is LQKENI in the germline V gene. The V gene end was trimmed by 3 bases and the J gene end by 8 bases; junction bases not matched to a gene: 6. The CDR3 runs to 13 residues. This chain's CDR3 is CASSPLDRAGYTF. CDR3 in DNA: TGTGCCAGCTCACCTTTAGACAGGGCGGGCTACACCTTC.

This chain joins TRBV10-3 and TRBJ2-5, with 7 bases fitting TRBD1. The germline V gene encodes CDR1 ENHRY and CDR2 SYGVKD. The CDR3 is made up of 14 amino acids. Trimming removed 8 bases from V and 3 bases from J; junction bases left unmatched: 9. The CDR3 is CAIAGTDKKETQYF. CDR3 coding DNA: TGTGCCATCGCCGGGACAGATAAGAAAGAGACCCAGTACTTC.

The chain uses TRBV7-3 and TRBJ1-1; D not certain. CDR1 is SGHTA and CDR2 is FQGTGA in the germline V gene. Trimming shortened V by 2 bases and J by 8 bases, and 12 bases separated the two germline ends. There are 13 residues in the CDR3. CDR3 in amino acids: CASSLGEGREAFF. The CDR3 DNA reads as TGTGCCAGCAGCTTAGGGGAAGGGAGGGAAGCTTTCTTT.

The V gene is TRBV5-1, the J gene TRBJ1-5, with D tentatively TRBD1 (6 bases). V lost 4 bases to trimming and J lost 1 base, with 12 bases between them. Germline CDR1 reads SGHRS; CDR2 reads YFSETQ. This CDR3 comprises 15 residues. The CDR3 region has the DNA TGCGCCAGCAGCATAACAGGGTTGAGCAATCAGCCCCAGCATTTT. It specifies CASSITGLSNQPQHF.

The rearrangement links TRBV11-3 to TRBJ2-1; 11 nucleotides match TRBD1. J was trimmed by 5 bases and V by 1 base; bases with no gene match: 1. Germline V CDR1 and CDR2: SGHNT, YENEEA. The CDR3 runs 15 residues. For the CDR3, the DNA is TGTGCCAGCAGCTTAGGGGACAGGGGGGACAATGAGCAGTTCTTC. Translated: CASSLGDRGDNEQFF.

This clone was observed a single time. The chain couples TRBV24-1 to TRBJ2-3; 10 positions match TRBD1. Trimming took 6 bases from V and 4 from J; bases not matched to a gene: 6. The germline CDR1 and CDR2 sequences are KGHDR and SFDVKD. The CDR3 is 15 residues long. The CDR3 loop reads CATSLGQGIADTQYF. As DNA, the CDR3 is TGTGCCACCAGTCTGGGACAGGGGATTGCAGATACGCAGTATTTT.